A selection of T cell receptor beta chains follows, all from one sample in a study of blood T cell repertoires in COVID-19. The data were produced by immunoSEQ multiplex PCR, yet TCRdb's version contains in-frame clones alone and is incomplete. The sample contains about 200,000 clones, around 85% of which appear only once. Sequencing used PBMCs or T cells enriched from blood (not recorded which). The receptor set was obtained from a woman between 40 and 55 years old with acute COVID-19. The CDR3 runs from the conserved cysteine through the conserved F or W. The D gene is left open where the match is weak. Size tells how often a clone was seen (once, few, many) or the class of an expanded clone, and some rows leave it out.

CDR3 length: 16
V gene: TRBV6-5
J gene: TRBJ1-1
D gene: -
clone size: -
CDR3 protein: CASSYPTGIRNTEAFF
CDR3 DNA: TGTGCCAGCAGTTACCCTACAGGGATCAGGAACACTGAAGCTTTCTTT

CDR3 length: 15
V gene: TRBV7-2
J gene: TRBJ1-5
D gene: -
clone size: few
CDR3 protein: CASSLEPRGNQPQHF
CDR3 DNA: TGTGCCAGCAGCTTGGAACCAAGGGGAAATCAGCCCCAGCATTTT

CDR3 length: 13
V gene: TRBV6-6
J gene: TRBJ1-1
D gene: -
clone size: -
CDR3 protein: CASTGSMNTEAFF
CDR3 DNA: TGTGCCAGCACAGGGTCTATGAACACTGAAGCTTTCTTT

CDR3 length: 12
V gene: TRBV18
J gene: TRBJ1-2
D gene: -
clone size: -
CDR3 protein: CASTPGGYGYTF
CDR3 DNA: TGTGCCAGCACACCGGGCGGGTATGGCTACACCTTC

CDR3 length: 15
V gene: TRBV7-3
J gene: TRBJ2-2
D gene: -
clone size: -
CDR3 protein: CASSLNTGQSGELFF
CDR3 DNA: TGTGCCAGCAGCTTAAATACAGGGCAGTCCGGGGAGCTGTTTTTT

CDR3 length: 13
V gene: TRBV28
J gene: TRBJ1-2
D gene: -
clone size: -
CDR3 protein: CASSLQVYYGYTF
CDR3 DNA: TGTGCCAGCAGTTTACAGGTTTACTATGGCTACACCTTC

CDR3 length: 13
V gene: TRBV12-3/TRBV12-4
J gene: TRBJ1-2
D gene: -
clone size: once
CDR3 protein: CASKSQGLNGYTF
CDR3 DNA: TGTGCCAGCAAATCACAGGGATTGAACGGCTACACCTTC

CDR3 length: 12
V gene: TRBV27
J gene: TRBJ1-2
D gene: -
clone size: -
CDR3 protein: CASSPTGLGYTF
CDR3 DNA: TGTGCCAGCAGTCCCACAGGGTTAGGCTACACCTTC

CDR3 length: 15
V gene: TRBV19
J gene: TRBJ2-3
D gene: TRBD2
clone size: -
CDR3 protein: CASSIKSGRTDTQYF
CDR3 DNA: TGTGCCAGTAGTATTAAAAGCGGGAGGACAGATACGCAGTATTTT

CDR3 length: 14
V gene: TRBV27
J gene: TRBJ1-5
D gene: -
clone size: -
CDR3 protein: CASSRTGIAQPQHF
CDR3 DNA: TGTGCCAGCAGCCGGACCGGGATCGCTCAGCCCCAGCATTTT

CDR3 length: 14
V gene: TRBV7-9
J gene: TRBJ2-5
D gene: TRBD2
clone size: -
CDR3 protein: CAGRLAGFQETQYF
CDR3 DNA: TGTGCCGGTCGACTAGCGGGGTTCCAAGAGACCCAGTACTTC

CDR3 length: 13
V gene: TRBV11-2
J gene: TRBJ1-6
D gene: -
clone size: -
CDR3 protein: CASSLSRDSPLHF
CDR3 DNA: TGTGCCAGCAGCTTATCGAGGGATTCACCCCTCCACTTT

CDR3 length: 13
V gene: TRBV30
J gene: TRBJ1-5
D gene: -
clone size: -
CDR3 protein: CAWAEYSNQPQHF
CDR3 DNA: TGTGCCTGGGCAGAATATAGCAATCAGCCCCAGCATTTT

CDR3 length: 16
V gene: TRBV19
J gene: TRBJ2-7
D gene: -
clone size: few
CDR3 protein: CASSRSPSLGGYEQYF
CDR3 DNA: TGTGCCAGTAGTAGGTCCCCCAGTCTCGGCGGCTACGAGCAGTACTTC

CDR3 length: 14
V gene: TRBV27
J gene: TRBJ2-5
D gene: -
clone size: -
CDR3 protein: CASSSTEFGETQYF
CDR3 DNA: TGTGCCAGCAGTTCCACCGAGTTCGGAGAGACCCAGTACTTC

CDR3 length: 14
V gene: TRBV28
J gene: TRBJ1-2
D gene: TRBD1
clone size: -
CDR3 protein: CASSPGQVNYGYTF
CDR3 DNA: TGTGCCAGCAGTCCAGGACAGGTTAACTATGGCTACACCTTC

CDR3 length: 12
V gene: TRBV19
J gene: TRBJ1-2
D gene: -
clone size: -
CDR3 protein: CASSAGIYGYTF
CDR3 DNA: TGTGCCAGTAGTGCCGGGATCTATGGCTACACCTTC

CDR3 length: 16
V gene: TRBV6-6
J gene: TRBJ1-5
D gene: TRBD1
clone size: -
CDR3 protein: CASKDRGQNSNQPQHF
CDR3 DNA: TGTGCCAGCAAAGACAGGGGGCAGAATAGCAATCAGCCCCAGCATTTT

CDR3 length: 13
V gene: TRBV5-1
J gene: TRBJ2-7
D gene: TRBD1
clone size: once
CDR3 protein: CASSISDRDEQYF
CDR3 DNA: TGCGCCAGCAGCATTAGTGACAGGGACGAGCAGTACTTC

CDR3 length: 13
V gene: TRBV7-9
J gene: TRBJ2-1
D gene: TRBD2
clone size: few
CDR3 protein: CASSLSGSFEQFF
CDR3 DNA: TGTGCCAGCAGCTTGAGCGGGAGTTTTGAGCAGTTCTTC

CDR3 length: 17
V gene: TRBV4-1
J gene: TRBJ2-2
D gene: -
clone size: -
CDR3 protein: CASSQSNMGLTPGELFF
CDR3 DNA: TGCGCCAGCAGCCAATCGAATATGGGACTGACCCCCGGGGAGCTGTTTTTT

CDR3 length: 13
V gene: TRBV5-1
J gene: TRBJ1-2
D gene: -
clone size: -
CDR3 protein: CASGQNPNYGYTF
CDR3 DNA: TGCGCCAGCGGACAGAACCCTAACTATGGCTACACCTTC

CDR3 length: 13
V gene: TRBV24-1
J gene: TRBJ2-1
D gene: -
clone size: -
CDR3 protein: CATSDVSGNEQFF
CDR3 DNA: TGTGCCACCAGTGATGTGAGTGGCAATGAGCAGTTCTTC

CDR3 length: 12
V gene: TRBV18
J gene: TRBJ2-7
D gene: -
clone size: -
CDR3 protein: CASSQDKNEQYF
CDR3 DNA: TGTGCCAGCTCACAGGACAAGAACGAGCAGTACTTC

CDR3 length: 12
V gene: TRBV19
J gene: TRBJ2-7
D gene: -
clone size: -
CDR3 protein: CASSRAPHEQYF
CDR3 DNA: TGTGCCAGTAGCCGCGCCCCCCACGAGCAGTACTTC

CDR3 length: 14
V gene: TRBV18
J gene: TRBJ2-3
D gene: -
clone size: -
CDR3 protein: CASATAGAGDTQYF
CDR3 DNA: TGTGCCAGCGCAACAGCAGGGGCGGGAGATACGCAGTATTTT

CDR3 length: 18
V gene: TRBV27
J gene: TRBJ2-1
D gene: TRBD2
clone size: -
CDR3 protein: CASSLYSPGLAGGGEQFF
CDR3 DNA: TGTGCCAGCAGTTTGTATTCTCCGGGACTAGCGGGAGGGGGTGAGCAGTTCTTC

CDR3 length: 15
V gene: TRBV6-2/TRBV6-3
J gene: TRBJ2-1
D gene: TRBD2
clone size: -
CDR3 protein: CASSWSGRTNNEQFF
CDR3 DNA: TGTGCCAGCAGTTGGAGCGGGAGAACCAACAATGAGCAGTTCTTC

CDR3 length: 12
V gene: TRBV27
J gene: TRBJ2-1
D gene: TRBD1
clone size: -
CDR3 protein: CASSLTGTEQFF
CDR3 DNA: TGTGCCAGCAGTTTGACAGGGACTGAGCAGTTCTTC

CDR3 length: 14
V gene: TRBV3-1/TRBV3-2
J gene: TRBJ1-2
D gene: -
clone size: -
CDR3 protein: CASTLKGSNYGYTF
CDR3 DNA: TGTGCCAGCACCTTGAAGGGGTCCAACTATGGCTACACCTTC

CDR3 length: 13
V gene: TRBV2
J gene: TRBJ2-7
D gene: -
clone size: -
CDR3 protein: CASQESGTYEQYF
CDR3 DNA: TGTGCCAGCCAGGAAAGCGGTACCTACGAGCAGTACTTC

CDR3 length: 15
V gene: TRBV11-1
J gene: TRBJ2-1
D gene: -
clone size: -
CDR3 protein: CASSLAATSDNEQFF
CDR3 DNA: TGTGCCAGCAGCTTAGCAGCGACGTCCGACAATGAGCAGTTCTTC

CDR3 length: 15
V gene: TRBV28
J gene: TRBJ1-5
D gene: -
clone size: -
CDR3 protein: CASSSGGAGGQPQHF
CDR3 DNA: TGTGCCAGCAGTTCGGGGGGGGCAGGCGGTCAGCCCCAGCATTTT

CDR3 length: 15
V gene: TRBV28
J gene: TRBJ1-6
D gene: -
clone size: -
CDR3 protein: CASRATGSGRPPLHF
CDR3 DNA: TGTGCCAGCAGGGCTACAGGGTCGGGAAGACCACCCCTCCACTTT

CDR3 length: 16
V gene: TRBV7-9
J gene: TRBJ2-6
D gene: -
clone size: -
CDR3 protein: CASSVDSHSGANVLTF
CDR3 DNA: TGTGCCAGCAGCGTCGACAGCCACTCTGGGGCCAACGTCCTGACTTTC

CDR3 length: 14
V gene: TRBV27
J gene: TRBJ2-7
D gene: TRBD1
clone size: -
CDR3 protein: CASSFAPGQTVKYF
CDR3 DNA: TGTGCCAGCAGCTTCGCGCCGGGACAGACAGTAAAGTACTTC

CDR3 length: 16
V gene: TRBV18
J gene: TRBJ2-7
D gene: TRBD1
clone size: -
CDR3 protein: CASSPISGQGTYEQYF
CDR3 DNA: TGTGCCAGCTCACCGATTTCGGGACAGGGGACCTACGAGCAGTACTTC

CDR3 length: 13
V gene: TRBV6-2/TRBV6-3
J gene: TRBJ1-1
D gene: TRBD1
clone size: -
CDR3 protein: CASSWTGNTEAFF
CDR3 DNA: TGTGCCAGCAGTTGGACAGGTAACACTGAAGCTTTCTTT

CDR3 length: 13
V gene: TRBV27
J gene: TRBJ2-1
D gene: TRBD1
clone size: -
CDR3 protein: CASSLDRYNEQFF
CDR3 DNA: TGTGCCAGCAGTTTGGACAGGTACAATGAGCAGTTCTTC

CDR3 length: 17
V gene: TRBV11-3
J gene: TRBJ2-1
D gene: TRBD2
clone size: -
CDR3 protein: CASSLDSPSGYYNEQFF
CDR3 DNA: TGTGCCAGCAGCTTAGATTCGCCTAGCGGCTACTACAATGAGCAGTTCTTC

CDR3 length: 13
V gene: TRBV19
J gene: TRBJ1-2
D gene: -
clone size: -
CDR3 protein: CASSKQGNYGYTF
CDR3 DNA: TGTGCCAGTAGTAAACAGGGTAACTATGGCTACACCTTC

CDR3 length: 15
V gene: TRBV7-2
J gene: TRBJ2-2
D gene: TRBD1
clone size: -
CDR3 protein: CASSLAPGGTGELFF
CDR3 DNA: TGTGCCAGCAGCTTAGCCCCAGGGGGCACCGGGGAGCTGTTTTTT

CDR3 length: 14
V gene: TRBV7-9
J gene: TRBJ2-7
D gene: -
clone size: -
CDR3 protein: CASSSQGGSYEQYF
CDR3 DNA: TGTGCCAGCAGCTCCCAAGGGGGATCCTACGAGCAGTACTTC

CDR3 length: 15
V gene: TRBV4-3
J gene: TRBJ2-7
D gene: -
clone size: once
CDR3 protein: CASSLLHKGTYEQYF
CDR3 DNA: TGCGCCAGCAGCCTGCTTCATAAGGGGACCTACGAGCAGTACTTC

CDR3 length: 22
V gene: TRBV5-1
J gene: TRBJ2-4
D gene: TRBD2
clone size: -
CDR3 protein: CASSEGGGLAEGVSLAKNIQYF
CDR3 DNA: TGCGCCAGCAGCGAGGGGGGTGGACTAGCGGAAGGAGTTTCCCTAGCCAAAAACATTCAGTACTTC

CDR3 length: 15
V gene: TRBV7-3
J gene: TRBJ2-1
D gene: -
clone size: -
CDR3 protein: CASSFTGTAANEQFF
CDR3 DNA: TGTGCCAGCAGCTTCACCGGGACTGCCGCCAATGAGCAGTTCTTC